Listed below are T cell receptor beta chains from one sample, sequenced in a study of T cell responses to AZD1222 COVID-19 vaccine. TCRdb's table, derived via immunoSEQ multiplex PCR, lists solely in-frame clones and lacks some. The repertoire consists of roughly 72,000 clones, with around 89% occurring once and the leading ten covering less than 12%. The material sequenced was peripheral blood, taken 28 days after the second dose of the MenACWY control vaccine. These receptor sequences come from an adult who received the MenACWY meningococcal vaccine as a control. The CDR3 runs from the conserved cysteine through the conserved F or W. D genes are given only for firm matches. Only some rows state a clone size, as once, few, many or a class for expanded clones.

j_call cdr3_length v_call d_call clone_size cdr3_nt cdr3_aa
TRBJ1-1 14 TRBV9 - - TGTGCCAGCAGCGTGGGGGGAGGAGGCACTGAAGCTTTCTTT CASSVGGGGTEAFF
TRBJ1-1 15 TRBV5-1 - once TGCGCCAGCAGCTTGGCCACAGGGCTGAACACTGAAGCTTTCTTT CASSLATGLNTEAFF
TRBJ2-3 12 TRBV15 - - TGTGCCACCAGCCCCACGAGGGCTACGCAGTATTTT CATSPTRATQYF
TRBJ1-6 16 TRBV27 - - TGTGCCAGCAGTTTTATCCGGAGCTCCTATAATTCACCCCTCCACTTT CASSFIRSSYNSPLHF
TRBJ1-6 13 TRBV28 - once TGTGCCAGCAGTTTAAGTGTTAATTCACCCCTCCACTTT CASSLSVNSPLHF
TRBJ1-5 15 TRBV6-5 TRBD1 - TGTGCCAGCAGTTGGTCTAGGACAGGGGATCAGCCCCAGCATTTT CASSWSRTGDQPQHF
TRBJ1-4 14 TRBV4-2 - - TGTGCCAGCAGCCAAGACAGGGGATATGAAAAACTGTTTTTT CASSQDRGYEKLFF
TRBJ2-3 16 TRBV28 TRBD2 - TGTGCCAGCAGTTCTCTCGGCGGGGGGGCTTTATATACGCAGTATTTT CASSSLGGGALYTQYF
TRBJ1-3 16 TRBV28 - - TGTGCCAGCAGTTTGTGGGCGGTGACGTCTGGAAACACCATATATTTT CASSLWAVTSGNTIYF
TRBJ1-6 13 TRBV7-2 - - TGTGCCAGCAGCTTAGCTCGAGAGTCACCCCTCCACTTT CASSLARESPLHF
TRBJ2-3 15 TRBV28 - - TGTGCCAGCAGTTTAAAGCGGACTAGCACAGATACGCAGTATTTT CASSLKRTSTDTQYF
TRBJ1-1 11 TRBV20-1 - once TGCAGTACAGCTCCTAACACTGAAGCTTTCTTT CSTAPNTEAFF
TRBJ2-7 14 TRBV11-2 - - TGTGCCAGCAGCTTTGACAGCATCAGCTACGAGCAGTACTTC CASSFDSISYEQYF
TRBJ2-3 15 TRBV15 - once TGTGCCACCAGCAGAGATATATATGCGTCAGGGCTTGAGGATTTT CATSRDIYASGLEDF
TRBJ1-2 15 TRBV27 - - TGTGCCAGCAGTTTACGGTCAGGGGCTGATATGGGCTACACCTTC CASSLRSGADMGYTF
TRBJ2-7 15 TRBV13 TRBD2 once TGTGCCAACCCCAGCGGGGCCTTATTTTCCTACGAGCAGTACTTC CANPSGALFSYEQYF
TRBJ1-2 12 TRBV30 - - TGTGCCTGGAGTGCCAGTGTAGGAGGCTACACCTTC CAWSASVGGYTF
TRBJ2-2 15 TRBV7-2 TRBD1 - TGTGCCAGCAGCGCGACAGGGGGGGATACCGGGGAGCTGTTTTTT CASSATGGDTGELFF
TRBJ2-2 17 TRBV19 TRBD1 - TGTGCCAGTAGTACTCTCCAGGGACAGGGGGTATCTGGGGAGCTGTTTTTT CASSTLQGQGVSGELFF
TRBJ2-1 14 TRBV6-5 TRBD2 - TGTGCCACGGGGAGGGCTCGCTCCTACAATGAGCAGTTCTTC CATGRARSYNEQFF
TRBJ2-2 15 TRBV6-5 - - TGTGCCAGCAGTTACGCGGGAATAAACATCGGGGAGCTGTTTTTT CASSYAGINIGELFF
TRBJ2-5 11 TRBV7-9 - few TGTGCCAGCAGCTCGGGGGAGACCCAGTACTTC CASSSGETQYF
TRBJ2-3 16 TRBV5-1 - - TGCGCCAGCAGCCTGAGAGAGGGGGGGAATACAGATACGCAGTATTTT CASSLREGGNTDTQYF
TRBJ2-5 13 TRBV4-2 - few TGTGCCAGCAGCCAAGTGCGCGGGGAGACCCAGTACTTC CASSQVRGETQYF
TRBJ2-1 16 TRBV10-3 TRBD2 few TGTGCCATCAGTGAAGTGTTAGCGGGGGCCTACAATGAGCAGTTCTTC CAISEVLAGAYNEQFF
TRBJ2-3 19 TRBV7-2 TRBD2 - TGTGCCAGCAGCCCATACGGGACTAGCGGGGGGGTTAGCACAGATACGCAGTATTTT CASSPYGTSGGVSTDTQYF
TRBJ1-1 15 TRBV6-5 TRBD1 - TGTGCCAGCAGTTACGGGACAGGTAGAAACACTGAAGCTTTCTTT CASSYGTGRNTEAFF
TRBJ2-1 16 TRBV6-2/TRBV6-3 TRBD2 - TGTGCCAGCAGTTACTCAGGGACTAGAGTCTACAATGAGCAGTTCTTC CASSYSGTRVYNEQFF